This entry lists 18 T cell receptor beta chains sequenced from one sample in a study of blood T cell repertoires in COVID-19. Assay: immunoSEQ multiplex PCR; the TCRdb copy retains only in-frame clones and omits some. The data contain 150,000 to 200,000 clones, under 80% of them singletons. The sequenced sample consisted of PBMCs or T cells enriched from blood (not recorded which). The receptors shown here come from a woman between 45 and 60 years old with acute COVID-19.

This clone came up a few times. The chain couples TRBV5-5 to TRBJ2-1; D is uncertain. Germline V gene lookup returns CDR1 SGHKS and CDR2 YYEKEE (reference sequence). This CDR3 region has 13 residues. The V gene lost 5 bases and the J gene lost 6 bases, with 12 bases spanning the gap. The chain's CDR3 is CASRSPTANEQFF. For the CDR3, the DNA is TGTGCCAGCAGGAGTCCAACCGCCAATGAGCAGTTCTTC.

This chain links TRBV27 with TRBJ1-1, with D perhaps TRBD1 (6 bases). This CDR3 is built from 15 residues. V gave up 3 bases and J gave up 5 bases, with 16 bases separating them. From germline, CDR1 is MNHEY and CDR2 SMNVEV (reference sequence). The CDR3 spells CASSLLNTGSTEAFF. For the CDR3, the DNA is TGTGCCAGCAGTTTGCTCAATACAGGGAGTACTGAAGCTTTCTTT.

This clone was observed a handful of times. This chain uses TRBV9 with TRBJ2-1; D is possibly TRBD1 (5 bases). This CDR3 is built from 12 residues. The germline V gene has CDR1 SGDLS and CDR2 YYNGEE. Deletions cut 6 bases from V and 7 bases from J, with 11 bases between. The CDR3 protein is CASNIKGNEQFF. CDR3 nucleotide sequence: TGTGCCAGCAACATAAAGGGGAATGAGCAGTTCTTC.

The V and J genes are TRBV7-9 and TRBJ1-1; the D is unclear. With 10 bases removed from V and 0 bases from J, the gap between germline ends came to 9 bases. The CDR3 contains 12 residues. The germline CDR1 and CDR2 sequences are SEHNR and FQNEAQ (reference sequence). The CDR3 loop reads CATTGMNTEAFF. CDR3 bases: TGTGCCACTACGGGAATGAACACTGAAGCTTTCTTT.

The gene calls are TRBV19 and TRBJ1-2; 9 nucleotides line up with TRBD1. This CDR3 contains 15 residues. J lost 4 bases, V lost 2 bases, and 5 bases had no gene match. Germline assignment: CDR1 LNHDA and CDR2 SQIVND (reference sequence). CDR3: CASSIRQGVFYGYTF. The CDR3 region has the DNA TGTGCCAGTAGTATAAGACAGGGGGTCTTCTATGGCTACACCTTC.

This chain joins TRBV19 and TRBJ1-3; TRBD1 aligns across 7 bases. In germline, CDR1 is LNHDA, CDR2 SQIVND (reference sequence). The CDR3 is 16 residues long. J gave up 0 bases and V 4 bases, and 6 bases lay outside the gene matches. The CDR3 reads CASSKGQLYSGNTIYF. CDR3 coding DNA: TGTGCCAGTAGTAAGGGACAGCTTTACTCTGGAAACACCATATATTTT.

This chain uses TRBV6-5 with TRBJ1-2; D call uncertain. V gave up 6 bases and J gave up 5 bases, with 16 bases separating them. The CDR3 is 14 residues long. Germline V lookup: CDR1 MNHEY, CDR2 SVGAGI. As DNA, the CDR3 is TGTGCCAGCAGCTCCCGACCCGTCGGGTATGGCTACACCTTC. Translated: CASSSRPVGYGYTF.

Written as DNA, the CDR3 is TGCGCCAGCAGCGCGGAAGGGAGAGAGACCCAGTACTTC. Protein: CASSAEGRETQYF. The genes are TRBV5-1 and TRBJ2-5, with a tentative D call TRBD2 (5 bases). CDR3 size: 13 residues. Germline CDR1 SGHRS, CDR2 YFSETQ. Deletions cut 4 bases from V and 4 bases from J, with 11 bases between.

The V gene is TRBV18, the J gene TRBJ1-2; 12 positions agree with TRBD1. The V gene's germline CDR1 is KGHSH and CDR2 LQKENI. The CDR3 contains 15 residues. V lost 3 bases to trimming and J lost 2 bases; unmatched junction nucleotides: 1. The CDR3, as DNA: TGTGCCAGCTCACCCGGGACAGGGGGCAACTATGGCTACACCTTC. This encodes CASSPGTGGNYGYTF.

This rearrangement joins TRBV19 to TRBJ2-3; 8 bases are a match to TRBD2. The V segment lost 5 bases and the J segment 1 base; nucleotides outside the gene matches: 8. Looked up from germline, CDR1 is LNHDA and CDR2 is SQIVND (reference sequence). The CDR3 consists of 16 residues. DNA of the CDR3: TGTGCCAGTAGTTTTCAAGCGGGGGCGCGCACAGATACGCAGTATTTT. It is translated as CASSFQAGARTDTQYF.

This chain links TRBV7-2 with TRBJ1-3, with 7 bases that match TRBD1. The length of the CDR3 is 15 residues. V was pared by 5 bases and J by 7 bases, with 11 bases of the junction left unmatched. Looked up from germline, CDR1 is SGHTA and CDR2 is FQGNSA. The CDR3 sequence is CASSRRQGQRNTIYF. The DNA for the CDR3 is TGTGCCAGCAGCAGAAGACAGGGACAGAGGAACACCATATATTTT.

The table lists this clone with a few counts. V and J are TRBV7-9 and TRBJ1-1, with 9 bases fitting TRBD1. The CDR3 contains 16 residues. The germline V gene encodes CDR1 SEHNR and CDR2 FQNEAQ (reference sequence). The junction had 4 bases not matched to a gene; V was cut back by 1 base and J by 1 base. The CDR3 reads CASSLGTGDPNTEAFF. The DNA for the CDR3 is TGTGCCAGCAGCTTAGGGACAGGGGATCCGAACACTGAAGCTTTCTTT.

CDR3 region: CASSQGWSRGSYNEQFF. For the CDR3, the DNA is TGTGCCAGCAGCCAAGGGTGGTCGCGAGGCTCCTACAATGAGCAGTTCTTC. This sequence joins TRBV3-1 (or the pseudogene TRBV3-2) and TRBJ2-1; D unclear. The CDR3 has 17 amino acids. V was cut by 1 base and J by 0 bases, with 13 bases left in between. CDR1 and CDR2 from the germline V gene are LGHDT and YNNKEL (reference sequence).

The chain links TRBV5-4 to TRBJ2-5; 8 nucleotides match TRBD1. Germline V gene sequence: CDR1 SGHNT, CDR2 YYREEE (reference sequence). The ends lost 0 bases at V and 13 bases at J; junction bases unmatched: 14. CDR3 length: 15 residues. CDR3 sequence: CASSLDSDRGGGAYF. The CDR3 coding sequence is TGTGCCAGCAGCTTGGACTCCGACAGGGGCGGTGGGGCGTACTTC.

The chain links TRBV19 to TRBJ1-1; TRBD1 matches 10 bases. The germline V gene encodes CDR1 LNHDA and CDR2 SQIVND (reference sequence). The CDR3 loop spans 14 amino acids. Trimming at V came to 5 bases and at J to 7 bases, leaving 7 bases not matched to a gene. CDR3 sequence: CASSPTRDRGEAFF. The CDR3 region has the DNA TGTGCCAGTAGTCCTACCCGGGACAGGGGTGAAGCTTTCTTT.

The V call is TRBV11-2, the J call TRBJ2-5, with 7 bases that match TRBD1. Trimming removed 0 bases from V and 2 bases from J; junction bases left unmatched: 12. The CDR3 is made up of 18 amino acids. Germline V gene sequence: CDR1 SGHAT, CDR2 FQNNGV. The CDR3 loop is CASSLDLKGAALQETQYF. Written as DNA, the CDR3 is TGTGCCAGCAGCTTAGATCTTAAGGGGGCAGCCTTACAAGAGACCCAGTACTTC.

This chain links TRBV28 with TRBJ1-2; a possible D gene is TRBD1 (5 bases). With 4 bases removed from V and 4 bases from J, the gap between germline ends came to 10 bases. The CDR3 runs 13 residues. Germline V gene lookup returns CDR1 MDHEN and CDR2 SYDVKM. The CDR3 loop is CASSSVGGYGYTF. The CDR3, as DNA: TGTGCCAGCAGTTCGGTCGGGGGCTATGGCTACACCTTC.

This chain joins TRBV30 and TRBJ1-1, with a weak D call TRBD1 (5 bases). The V gene's germline CDR1 is GTSNPN and CDR2 SVGIG (reference sequence). V was trimmed by 2 bases and J by 4 bases, leaving 11 bases between them. This CDR3 region has 13 residues. The CDR3 sequence: CAWSFFGATEAFF. CDR3 bases: TGTGCCTGGAGTTTTTTTGGGGCCACTGAAGCTTTCTTT.